The 17 T cell receptor beta chains below were found in one sample sequenced in a study of regulatory T cells in long-lasting Graves disease (dated by TCRdb to about 2021). The time point tag for this specimen amounts to: newly diagnosed GD, antithyroid drugs for less than 3 months. For both TCR sequencing and RNA sequencing, RNA was extracted from PBMCs using TRIzol. The library was generated by multiplex PCR. This sample was sequenced with an Illumina HiSeq 4000. iRepertoire HTBI primers and Arm-PCR amplification of CDR3 regions were used to construct TCR beta libraries. Starting from the raw public reads, TCRdb applied fastp trimming at Q25, assembled clones with MiXCR and retained in-frame beta chains. Merged by CDR3 protein, the rows form single entries marked with the most common genes and DNA. The sample records 400,000 to 550,000 distinct CDR3 sequences, around 14% of which are singletons. The ten largest clones capture 16% of the sample.

Separately, the same data were catalogued under a study of T cells in Graves' hyperthyroidism and ophthalmopathy.

Sequenced material: peripheral blood mononuclear cells (PBMCs), taken at new diagnosis, from a patient treated with antithyroid drugs. Every receptor here comes from a woman in her twenties or thirties with Graves disease. Donor details come from another sample of the same person, matched by shared clones.

This clonotype was detected a few times. This chain uses TRBV24-1 with TRBJ2-2, with 13 bases lining up with TRBD2. The CDR3 spans 18 residues. V was clipped by 2 bases and J by 5 bases; unmatched bases: 7. Germline assignment: CDR1 KGHDR and CDR2 SFDVKD. The CDR3 coding sequence is TGTGCCACCAGTGATTCTGGAAGGACTAGCGGGAGAACCGGGGAGCTGTTTTTT. Translated, it gives CATSDSGRTSGRTGELFF.

The chain employs TRBV7-3 and TRBJ2-2; 8 bases match TRBD2. The CDR3 runs 15 residues. CDR1 and CDR2 (germline): SGHTA, FQGTGA. Trimming removed 5 bases from V and 2 bases from J; junction bases left unmatched: 4. The CDR3: CASSLSGGNTGELFF. The DNA for the CDR3 is TGTGCCAGCAGCCTCAGCGGGGGTAACACCGGGGAGCTGTTTTTT.

The J gene is TRBJ2-2, the V gene TRBV10-3, with 11 bases that match TRBD1. CDR3 size: 16 residues. Per germline, CDR1 ENHRY and CDR2 SYGVKD. With V trimmed by 2 bases and J by 4 bases, 3 bases remained unmatched. CDR3 sequence: CAISELGQGATGELFF. The CDR3 DNA reads TGTGCCATCAGTGAGCTCGGACAGGGGGCCACCGGGGAGCTGTTTTTT.

Ten or more counts support this clonotype. The chain combines TRBV5-1 with TRBJ1-1; no firm D call. The length of the CDR3 is 14 residues. V was trimmed by 0 bases and J by 0 bases, leaving 6 bases between them. In germline, CDR1 is SGHRS, CDR2 YFSETQ. DNA for the CDR3: TGCGCCAGCAGCTTGGTCGCAGTGAACACTGAAGCTTTCTTT. This translates into CASSLVAVNTEAFF.

The rearrangement joins TRBV20-1 to TRBJ2-7, with 7 bases identical to TRBD1. J gave up 3 bases and V 7 bases, and 6 bases lay outside the gene matches. The germline gives CDR1 DFQATT, CDR2 SNEGSKA (reference sequence). The CDR3 length is 12 residues. CDR3 coding DNA: TGCAGTGTCAAGCAGGGGGACTACGAGCAGTACTTC. Translation gives CSVKQGDYEQYF.

At least ten counts were recorded for this clonotype. The CDR3 DNA reads as TGTGCCAGCAGTTTGGGACGGGGGGACACCGGGGAGCTGTTTTTT. It encodes CASSLGRGDTGELFF. The V and J genes are TRBV12-3 or TRBV12-4 and TRBJ2-2; 7 bases line up with TRBD2. The V and J ends lost 3 bases and 3 bases, in that order; junction bases with no gene match: 4. This CDR3 is 15 amino acids long.

Details on this clonotype: With a much larger clone just one base away, this may be a read error. This chain uses TRBV6-1 with TRBJ2-7, with D unresolved. CDR1 and CDR2 from the germline V gene are MNHNS and SASEGT. This CDR3 region has 13 residues. V was cut by 5 bases and J by 4 bases, with 12 bases left in between. CDR3 in amino acids: CASSNRAPYEQYF. The CDR3 DNA reads TGTGCCAGCAGTAATAGAGCCCCTTACGAGCAGTACTTC.

This clonotype was counted only a few times. The V and J genes are TRBV20-1 and TRBJ2-7; 7 bases are shared with TRBD2. V lost 0 bases and J lost 2; bases outside the gene matches: 16. The CDR3 is 18 amino acids. The germline V gene has CDR1 DFQATT and CDR2 SNEGSKA (reference sequence). The CDR3 DNA reads TGCAGTGCTAGAGATCGATGGTACGGACTAGACACGACCTACGAGCAGTACTTC. It specifies CSARDRWYGLDTTYEQYF.

Ten or more counts support this clonotype. The rearrangement uses TRBV7-8 and TRBJ2-1; TRBD2 matches 7 bases. The CDR3 is 17 residues long. J gave up 9 bases and V 3 bases, and 17 bases lay outside the gene matches. Germline V CDR1 and CDR2: SGHVS, FQNEAQ. The CDR3 reads CASSFSVPLSGGGEQFF. CDR3 DNA: TGTGCCAGCAGCTTTTCCGTACCCCTTAGCGGCGGGGGTGAGCAGTTCTTC.

The J gene is TRBJ1-3, the V gene TRBV20-1; no firm D call. CDR1 and CDR2 from the germline V gene are DFQATT and SNEGSKA (reference sequence). Trimming removed 0 bases from V and 2 bases from J, with 5 bases in between. This CDR3 region has 13 residues. The CDR3 region has the DNA TGCAGTGCTAGAGATAGCCCTGGAAACACCATATATTTT. It specifies CSARDSPGNTIYF.

This clonotype was seen only a few times. The gene calls are TRBV5-1 and TRBJ2-7; 10 positions agree with TRBD1. In germline, CDR1 is SGHRS, CDR2 YFSETQ. After removal of 3 bases from V and 4 bases from J, the junction contained 4 bases not matched to a gene. The CDR3 is 14 residues long. Here the CDR3 DNA reads TGCGCCAGCAGCTCGGGACAGGGGAGTTACGAGCAGTACTTC. Translating it yields CASSSGQGSYEQYF.

This clonotype was counted ten times or more. The gene calls are TRBV12-3 or TRBV12-4 and TRBJ1-5; the D gene is possibly TRBD1 (5 bases). This CDR3 has 16 amino acids. Trimming left V 3 bases short and J 0 bases short, with 12 bases between. The CDR3 reads CASSLGTRGSNQPQHF. In nucleotides, the CDR3 is TGTGCCAGCAGTTTGGGGACCCGGGGTAGCAATCAGCCCCAGCATTTT.

This clonotype was observed a few times. The chain links TRBV5-1 to TRBJ1-1, with D possibly matching TRBD1 (6 bases). Trimming pared 1 base from V and 2 bases from J, leaving 12 bases between. In germline, CDR1 is SGHRS, CDR2 YFSETQ. The length of the CDR3 is 15 residues. Here the CDR3 DNA reads TGCGCCAGCAGCTTGATCGCAGGGGCCAACACTGAAGCTTTCTTT. This sequence encodes CASSLIAGANTEAFF.

Many counts were recorded for this clonotype. The chain has TRBV7-8 and TRBJ1-5; D gene uncertain. The CDR3 runs 13 residues. Germline-derived CDR1 and CDR2 are SGHVS and FQNEAQ. V lost 2 bases to trimming and J lost 5 bases, with 7 bases between them. CDR3 sequence reads: CASSLLGYQPQHF. The CDR3 DNA sequence: TGTGCCAGCAGCTTACTGGGGTATCAGCCCCAGCATTTT.

In its sample, this clonotype was seen a few times. This sequence may be a read error, since a much larger clone differs from it by one base. V and J are TRBV11-2 and TRBJ2-5, with D possibly called TRBD1 or TRBD2 (5 bases each). The CDR3 runs to 13 residues. The V end was cut by 5 bases, the J end by 10 bases, with 17 bases between. CDR1 and CDR2 (germline): SGHAT, FQNNGV. The chain's CDR3 is CASSKVPEGIQYF. For the CDR3, the DNA is TGTGCCAGCAGCAAAGTCCCCGAGGGGATCCAGTACTTC.

This clonotype appeared many times. This chain joins TRBV10-3 and TRBJ1-1, with D possibly matching TRBD1 (5 bases). Germline V gene lookup returns CDR1 ENHRY and CDR2 SYGVKD. V shed 6 bases and J shed 0 bases, with 8 bases lying between them. This CDR3 contains 13 residues. The chain's CDR3 is CAIRLQVNTEAFF. The CDR3 DNA reads TGTGCCATCAGGTTACAGGTGAACACTGAAGCTTTCTTT.

This rearrangement joins TRBV6-2 or TRBV6-3 to TRBJ2-5; no firm D call. The CDR3 length is 16 residues. CDR1 is MNHEY and CDR2 is SVGEGT in the germline V gene. Deletions cut 5 bases from V and 1 base from J, with 17 bases between. CDR3 region: CASSEGSLLSQETQYF. The CDR3, as DNA: TGTGCCAGCAGTGAAGGCAGCTTATTATCCCAAGAGACCCAGTACTTC.